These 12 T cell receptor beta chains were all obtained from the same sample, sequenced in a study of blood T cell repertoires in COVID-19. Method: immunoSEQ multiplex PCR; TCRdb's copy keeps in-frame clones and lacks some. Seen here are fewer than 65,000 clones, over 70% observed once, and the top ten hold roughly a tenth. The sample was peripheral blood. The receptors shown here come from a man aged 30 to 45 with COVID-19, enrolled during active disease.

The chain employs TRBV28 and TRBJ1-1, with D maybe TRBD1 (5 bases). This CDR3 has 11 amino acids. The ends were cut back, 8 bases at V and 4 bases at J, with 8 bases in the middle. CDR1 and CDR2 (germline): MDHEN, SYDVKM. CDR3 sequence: CASWGGTEAFF. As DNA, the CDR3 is TGTGCCAGCTGGGGGGGCACTGAAGCTTTCTTT.

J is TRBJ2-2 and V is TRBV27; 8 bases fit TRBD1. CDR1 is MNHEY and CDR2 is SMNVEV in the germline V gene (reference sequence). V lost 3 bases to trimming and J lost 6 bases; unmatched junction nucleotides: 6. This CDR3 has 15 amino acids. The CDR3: CASSFWTGHPGELFF. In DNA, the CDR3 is TGTGCCAGCAGTTTCTGGACAGGGCATCCCGGGGAGCTGTTTTTT.

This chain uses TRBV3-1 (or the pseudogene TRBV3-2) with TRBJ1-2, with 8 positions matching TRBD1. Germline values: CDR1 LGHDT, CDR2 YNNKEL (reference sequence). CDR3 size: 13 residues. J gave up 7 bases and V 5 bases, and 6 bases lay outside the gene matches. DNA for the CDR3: TGTGCCAGCAGCGGACAGGGCTCCGGTGGCTACACCTTC. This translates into CASSGQGSGGYTF.

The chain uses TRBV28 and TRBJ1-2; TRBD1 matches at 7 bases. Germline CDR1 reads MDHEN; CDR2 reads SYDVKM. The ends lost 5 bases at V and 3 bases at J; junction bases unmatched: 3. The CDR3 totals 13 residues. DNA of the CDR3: TGTGCCAGCAGTCGCGGACAGGACTATGGCTACACCTTC. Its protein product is CASSRGQDYGYTF.

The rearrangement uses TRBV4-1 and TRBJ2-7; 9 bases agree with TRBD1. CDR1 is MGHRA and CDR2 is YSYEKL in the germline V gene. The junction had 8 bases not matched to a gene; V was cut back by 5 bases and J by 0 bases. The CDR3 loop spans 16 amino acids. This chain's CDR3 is CASSYGTGTSSYEQYF. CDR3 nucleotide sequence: TGCGCCAGCAGCTATGGGACAGGGACGAGCTCCTACGAGCAGTACTTC.

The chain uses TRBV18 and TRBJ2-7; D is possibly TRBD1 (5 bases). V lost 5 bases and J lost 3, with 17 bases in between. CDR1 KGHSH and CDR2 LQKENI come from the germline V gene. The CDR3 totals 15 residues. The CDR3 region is CASSIIGDGFYEQYF. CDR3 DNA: TGTGCCAGCTCAATTATAGGGGATGGATTCTACGAGCAGTACTTC.

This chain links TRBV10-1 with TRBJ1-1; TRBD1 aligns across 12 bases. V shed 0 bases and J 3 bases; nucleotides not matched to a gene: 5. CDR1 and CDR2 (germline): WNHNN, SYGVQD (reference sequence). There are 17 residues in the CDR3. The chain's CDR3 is CASSESGTGGLDTEAFF. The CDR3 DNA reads TGCGCCAGCAGTGAGTCCGGGACAGGGGGCTTGGACACTGAAGCTTTCTTT.

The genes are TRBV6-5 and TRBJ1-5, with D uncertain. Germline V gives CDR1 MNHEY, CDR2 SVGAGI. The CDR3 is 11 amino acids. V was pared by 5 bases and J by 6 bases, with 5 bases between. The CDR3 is CASSTPQPQHF. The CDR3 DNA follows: TGTGCCAGCAGTACTCCTCAGCCCCAGCATTTT.

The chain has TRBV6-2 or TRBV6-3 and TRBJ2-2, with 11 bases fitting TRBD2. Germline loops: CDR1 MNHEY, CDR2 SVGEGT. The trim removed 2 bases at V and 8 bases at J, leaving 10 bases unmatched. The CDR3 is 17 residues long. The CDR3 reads CASSYPKTSGSSGELFF. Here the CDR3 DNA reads TGTGCCAGCAGTTACCCCAAAACTAGCGGGAGTTCGGGGGAGCTGTTTTTT.

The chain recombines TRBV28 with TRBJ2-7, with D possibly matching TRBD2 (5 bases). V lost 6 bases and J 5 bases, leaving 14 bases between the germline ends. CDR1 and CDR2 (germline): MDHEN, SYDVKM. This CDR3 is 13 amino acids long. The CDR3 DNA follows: TGTGCCAGCAGCGGAGAGGGAAACCACGAGCAGTACTTC. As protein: CASSGEGNHEQYF.

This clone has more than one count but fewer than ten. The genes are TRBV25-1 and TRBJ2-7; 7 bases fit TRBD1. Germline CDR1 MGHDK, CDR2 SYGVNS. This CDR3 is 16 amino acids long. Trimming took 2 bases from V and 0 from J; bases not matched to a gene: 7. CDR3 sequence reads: CASSETGDPSSYEQYF. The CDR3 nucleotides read TGTGCCAGCAGTGAAACAGGGGACCCGAGCTCCTACGAGCAGTACTTC.

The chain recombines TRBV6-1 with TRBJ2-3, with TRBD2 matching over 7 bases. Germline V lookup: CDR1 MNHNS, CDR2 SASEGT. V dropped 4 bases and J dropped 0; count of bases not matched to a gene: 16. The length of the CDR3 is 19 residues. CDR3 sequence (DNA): TGTGCCAGCAGTGCTTCTTTAGCGGGCCCCGGCTCAAGCACAGATACGCAGTATTTT. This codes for CASSASLAGPGSSTDTQYF.